This T cell receptor (beta chain) was documented in a study of CD8 T cells in ankylosing spondylitis. This clonotype was detected a few times. The CDR3 runs 14 residues. Germline loops: CDR1 MNHEY, CDR2 SMNVEV (reference sequence). Trimming left V 5 bases short and J 7 bases short, with 15 bases between. TCRdb passed the 5' RACE reads through MiXCR, listing each CDR3 protein once. Of hundreds of thousands of distinct CDR3 sequences in the sample, about 19% are singletons; the top ten hold roughly 7.3%. Sequencing was performed on blood, either unsorted or a sorted T cell fraction (not recorded which). This sequence joins TRBV27 and TRBJ2-1, with TRBD1 as a possible D gene (6 bases). The sequence was collected from a male donor with ankylosing spondylitis or in good health (not recorded which). The CDR3 bases are TGTGCCAGCAGTCTGCTGGGACAACCAAATGAGCAGTTCTTC. It translates to CASSLLGQPNEQFF.